This passage covers 31 T cell receptor beta chains from one sample sequenced in a study of human T cells and chemical hapten exposure. TCRdb analysed the 5' RACE reads with MiXCR anew, one entry per CDR3 protein. Of about 140,000 distinct CDR3 sequences listed, 3.5% to 5% are singletons. Unseparated into fractions, whole blood served as the source from which total RNA was extracted. These receptors were obtained from a female donor in good health.

Many counts were recorded for this clonotype. Written as DNA, the CDR3 is TGCAGTGCTAGAGAAGGGGGCCCGGCAGATACGCAGTATTTT. The encoded protein is CSAREGGPADTQYF. The chain has TRBV20-1 and TRBJ2-3; 7 bases are shared with TRBD1. In germline, CDR1 is DFQATT, CDR2 SNEGSKA (reference sequence). J was trimmed by 4 bases and V by 0 bases; bases with no gene match: 4. The CDR3 spans 14 residues.

The V call is TRBV7-2, the J call TRBJ2-3; 8 nucleotides line up with TRBD2. The V and J ends lost 8 bases and 0 bases, in that order; junction bases with no gene match: 10. This CDR3 contains 16 residues. CDR1 is SGHTA and CDR2 is FQGNSA in the germline V gene. The CDR3, as DNA: TGTGCCAGCTTATCGGGGGGGGTTTGTAGCACAGATACGCAGTATTTT. This gives the protein CASLSGGVCSTDTQYF.

This clonotype was detected many times. The V gene is TRBV4-3, the J gene TRBJ1-2; D unresolved. Germline CDR1 is LGHNA and CDR2 is YSLEER. V was clipped by 1 base and J by 8 bases, with 17 bases between them. The CDR3 extends over 15 amino acids. DNA for the CDR3: TGCGCCAGCAGCCAAGGTTCTGGTGGCCAAACGGGCTACACCTTC. This translates into CASSQGSGGQTGYTF.

In its sample, this clonotype was seen many times. This chain joins TRBV5-8 and TRBJ2-7; D may be TRBD2 (6 bases). Germline V CDR1 and CDR2: SGHTS, YDEGEE. The ends were cut back, 4 bases at V and 0 bases at J, with 14 bases in the middle. The CDR3 sequence is 15 residues long. The CDR3 region is CASSARLGSSYEQYF. The DNA for the CDR3 is TGTGCCAGCAGCGCCCGACTAGGGAGCTCCTACGAGCAGTACTTC.

Many counts were recorded for this clonotype. The chain couples TRBV28 to TRBJ2-3; 10 positions agree with TRBD1. The V gene's germline CDR1 is MDHEN and CDR2 SYDVKM. V was pared by 7 bases and J by 4 bases, with 8 bases of the junction left unmatched. The CDR3 totals 15 residues. CDR3 in DNA: TGTGCCAGCAACCCGGAGGACAGGGGGGCAGATACGCAGTATTTT. It codes for CASNPEDRGADTQYF.

There are many counts of this clonotype. The gene calls are TRBV7-2 and TRBJ1-4; TRBD1 agrees at 8 bases. This CDR3 is built from 15 residues. Germline CDR1 reads SGHTA; CDR2 reads FQGNSA. With V trimmed by 5 bases and J by 8 bases, 10 bases remained unmatched. The chain's CDR3 is CASSLGFRGREKLFF. CDR3 in DNA: TGTGCCAGCAGCCTAGGATTCAGGGGGCGGGAAAAACTGTTTTTT.

This clonotype was counted many times. The rearrangement joins TRBV9 to TRBJ2-7, with 9 nucleotides matching TRBD1. Trimming at V came to 6 bases and at J to 3 bases, leaving 4 bases not matched to a gene. The CDR3 contains 13 residues. Germline lookup yields CDR1 SGDLS and CDR2 YYNGEE. The CDR3 reads CASTPTGGYEQYF. DNA for the CDR3: TGTGCCAGCACCCCGACAGGGGGCTACGAGCAGTACTTC.

This clonotype came up many times. The gene calls are TRBV4-1 and TRBJ2-7, with D possibly being TRBD2 (5 bases). The CDR3 is 13 amino acids. V lost 1 base and J lost 3, with 7 bases in between. The germline CDR1 and CDR2 sequences are MGHRA and YSYEKL. CDR3 coding DNA: TGCGCCAGCAGCCAAGTACGGGGCTACGAGCAGTACTTC. Protein: CASSQVRGYEQYF.

This clonotype was counted at least ten times. The chain carries TRBV7-6 and TRBJ1-1; no definite D call. Trimming cost V 1 base and J 1 base, with 13 bases left between them. The CDR3 sequence is 16 residues long. Looked up from germline, CDR1 is SGHVS and CDR2 is FNYEAQ. The CDR3 DNA reads as TGTGCCAGCAGCTTAGGGGCAAGTGCCGGGAACACTGAAGCTTTCTTT. It codes for CASSLGASAGNTEAFF. Complete variable domain (other parts from reference TRBV7-6 and TRBJ1-1): GAGVSQSPRYKVTKRGQDVALRCDPISGHVSLYWYRQALGQGPEFLTYFNYEAQQDKSGLPNDRFSAERPEGSISTLTIQRTEQRDSAMYRCASSLGASAGNTEAFFGQGTRLTVV.

The table lists this clonotype with many counts. The V and J genes are TRBV7-9 and TRBJ2-3, with unresolved D. Germline V CDR1 and CDR2: SEHNR, FQNEAQ (reference sequence). CDR3 length: 14 residues. V lost 1 base and J 2 bases, leaving 7 bases between the germline ends. CDR3 nucleotides: TGTGCCAGCAGCTTAGGTAGAATCACAGATACGCAGTATTTT. It codes for CASSLGRITDTQYF. The whole variable domain, remainder taken from reference TRBV7-9 and TRBJ2-3, is DTGVSQNPRHKITKRGQNVTFRCDPISEHNRLYWYRQTLGQGPEFLTYFQNEAQLEKSRLLSDRFSAERPKGSFSTLEIQRTEQGDSAMYLCASSLGRITDTQYFGPGTRLTVL.

This clonotype has a handful of counts. The chain uses TRBV2 and TRBJ2-7; D is uncertain. Per germline, CDR1 SNHLY and CDR2 FYNNEI. The ends were cut back, 4 bases at V and 5 bases at J, with 12 bases in the middle. This CDR3 is built from 13 residues. The CDR3 reads CASSGRRLDEQYF. CDR3 DNA: TGTGCCAGCAGTGGGCGGAGACTTGACGAGCAGTACTTC.

This sequence joins TRBV6-5 and TRBJ1-1; TRBD1 is a possible D gene (5 bases). The CDR3 has 13 residues. Germline V gene sequence: CDR1 MNHEY, CDR2 SVGAGI. The V end was cut by 2 bases, the J end by 8 bases, with 12 bases between. CDR3 sequence reads: CASSYAGVGEAFF. DNA for the CDR3: TGTGCCAGCAGTTACGCGGGGGTGGGGGAAGCTTTCTTT.

This clonotype has more than one count but fewer than ten. The V call is TRBV3-1, the J call TRBJ1-1; no clear D gene. CDR1 is LGHDT, CDR2 YNNKEL, per germline (reference sequence). The CDR3 spans 16 residues. The V gene lost 0 bases and the J gene lost 1 base, with 12 bases spanning the gap. CDR3 sequence reads: CASSQDGSRRNTEAFF. For the CDR3, the DNA is TGTGCCAGCAGCCAAGATGGATCCAGGAGGAACACTGAAGCTTTCTTT.

This clonotype was counted ten times or more. The chain carries TRBV20-1 and TRBJ2-5; 7 positions match TRBD2. CDR1 and CDR2 (germline): DFQATT, SNEGSKA (reference sequence). After removal of 4 bases from V and 3 bases from J, the junction contained 11 bases not matched to a gene. This CDR3 is 15 amino acids long. The CDR3 DNA reads TGCAGTGCTAACGACCCTCTCCTAGCGGAAGAGACCCAGTACTTC. Translating gives CSANDPLLAEETQYF.

This clonotype was found many times. This chain uses TRBV4-1 with TRBJ2-3; 13 positions match TRBD2. The CDR3 length is 17 residues. Germline V gives CDR1 MGHRA, CDR2 YSYEKL. With 1 base clipped from V and 2 bases from J, the junction kept 3 bases outside the gene matches. The CDR3 DNA follows: TGCGCCAGCAGCCAAGCAGGACTAGCGGGGGACACAGATACGCAGTATTTT. Translation: CASSQAGLAGDTDTQYF.

This clonotype has a count of ten or more. V gene TRBV28 combines with J gene TRBJ2-1; 10 bases map to TRBD2. V trimming: 3 bases; J trimming: 5 bases; junction bases outside the gene matches: 7. Germline lookup yields CDR1 MDHEN and CDR2 SYDVKM. The CDR3 runs to 16 residues. CDR3 amino acids: CASSFESGGAHNEQFF. DNA of the CDR3: TGTGCCAGCAGTTTTGAAAGCGGGGGGGCGCACAATGAGCAGTTCTTC.

The table lists this clonotype with a few counts. This chain connects TRBV9 to TRBJ2-3, with TRBD1 matching 7 bases. This CDR3 is built from 19 residues. CDR1 SGDLS and CDR2 YYNGEE come from the germline V gene. V shed 2 bases and J 2 bases; nucleotides not matched to a gene: 17. CDR3 region: CASSVTTGPSPTSTDTQYF. The CDR3 DNA reads as TGTGCCAGCAGCGTCACGACAGGGCCCTCACCTACTTCCACAGATACGCAGTATTTT.

This clonotype was seen repeatedly, ten times or more. The chain links TRBV7-3 to TRBJ2-3; TRBD2 agrees at 9 bases. Germline trimming cut 5 bases from V and 2 bases from J; bases unmatched to any gene: 8. The CDR3 runs 16 residues. Germline values: CDR1 SGHTA, CDR2 FQGTGA. The CDR3 loop is CASSPRTSAYTDTQYF. The DNA of the CDR3 is TGTGCCAGCAGCCCAAGGACTAGCGCGTACACAGATACGCAGTATTTT.

This clonotype was observed a few times. V and J are TRBV12-3 or TRBV12-4 and TRBJ1-2, with D unclear. CDR3 length: 13 residues. Trimming removed 5 bases at V and 2 bases at J, with 9 bases between. The CDR3 nucleotides are TGTGCCAGCAGTCTCCCCAGCAACTATGGCTACACCTTC. This sequence encodes CASSLPSNYGYTF.

This clonotype occurred many times. The chain uses TRBV10-3 and TRBJ1-1; 7 nucleotides agree with TRBD1. Germline V gene lookup returns CDR1 ENHRY and CDR2 SYGVKD. The CDR3 runs to 16 residues. V gave up 8 bases and J gave up 3 bases; unmatched junction bases: 15. CDR3 in DNA: TGTGCCATCCAAAAGGGGATGACAGGGTGGGACACTGAAGCTTTCTTT. Translated: CAIQKGMTGWDTEAFF.

This chain uses TRBV7-2 with TRBJ1-6; no clear D. The V gene lost 5 bases and the J gene lost 1 base, with 3 bases spanning the gap. Germline V gene data show CDR1 as SGHTA and CDR2 as FQGNSA. The CDR3 has 13 amino acids. Here the CDR3 reads CASSMSYNSPLHF. CDR3 sequence (DNA): TGTGCCAGCAGCATGTCCTATAATTCACCCCTCCACTTT.

This clonotype was recorded many times. The chain is built from TRBV30 and TRBJ2-6, with TRBD1 as a possible D gene (5 bases). The germline V gene encodes CDR1 GTSNPN and CDR2 SVGIG (reference sequence). The CDR3 sequence is 17 residues long. Deletions cut 4 bases from V and 0 bases from J, with 16 bases between. This CDR3 is CAWNQGASSSGANVLTF. CDR3 in DNA: TGTGCCTGGAACCAGGGTGCCTCTAGCTCTGGGGCCAACGTCCTGACTTTC. The full variable domain, completed using reference TRBV30 and TRBJ2-6, is SQTIHQWPATLVQPVGSPLSLECTVEGTSNPNLYWYRQAAGRGLQLLFYSVGIGQISSEVPQNLSASRPQDRQFILSSKKLLLSDSGFYLCAWNQGASSSGANVLTFGAGSRLTVL.

This clonotype came up many times. The chain couples TRBV4-3 to TRBJ1-4; D not certain. With 3 bases removed from V and 8 bases from J, the gap between germline ends came to 13 bases. The CDR3 totals 14 residues. From germline, CDR1 is LGHNA and CDR2 YSLEER. The CDR3 DNA is TGCGCCAGCAGCCATCCTAGGGAAGGCGAAAAACTGTTTTTT. Encoded protein: CASSHPREGEKLFF.

This chain uses TRBV5-1 with TRBJ1-1; 7 bases are shared with TRBD1. The CDR3 totals 14 residues. Germline CDR1 and CDR2: SGHRS and YFSETQ. Trimming took 0 bases from V and 4 from J; bases not matched to a gene: 3. CDR3: CASSLDPGGTEAFF. The DNA for the CDR3 is TGCGCCAGCAGCTTGGATCCAGGGGGCACTGAAGCTTTCTTT.

At least ten counts were recorded for this clonotype. This sequence joins TRBV28 and TRBJ1-6, with D perhaps matching TRBD1 (5 bases). Trimming removed 5 bases at V and 6 bases at J, with 14 bases between. Germline V CDR1 and CDR2: MDHEN, SYDVKM. This CDR3 comprises 15 residues. This CDR3 is CASSPQGWGNSPLHF. The DNA of the CDR3 is TGTGCCAGCAGTCCCCAGGGTTGGGGTAATTCACCCCTCCACTTT.

This chain links TRBV19 with TRBJ1-1; D is unclear. The germline V and J ends were trimmed by 4 bases and 2 bases, with 11 bases remaining between them. The CDR3 totals 14 residues. Germline-derived CDR1 and CDR2 are LNHDA and SQIVND (reference sequence). The CDR3 reads CASSNFGSNTEAFF. The CDR3, as DNA: TGTGCCAGTAGTAATTTTGGATCTAACACTGAAGCTTTCTTT.

Remarks on this clonotype: A much larger clone lies one base from this, so it may be a read error. This sequence joins TRBV29-1 and TRBJ2-7, with a possible D match to TRBD1 (6 bases). Germline assignment: CDR1 SQVTM and CDR2 ANQGSEA. The CDR3 length is 11 residues. Here the CDR3 reads CTAVRGYGQYF. In DNA form, the CDR3 reads TGCACCGCCGTCAGGGGCTACGGGCAGTACTTC.

This clonotype occurred many times. The chain links TRBV20-1 to TRBJ1-5, with a tentative D call TRBD1 (5 bases). The CDR3 loop spans 15 amino acids. Germline loops: CDR1 DFQATT, CDR2 SNEGSKA (reference sequence). The V gene lost 3 bases and the J gene lost 0 bases, with 12 bases spanning the gap. CDR3 in amino acids: CSASPGTYSNQPQHF. The CDR3 DNA is TGCAGTGCTAGCCCAGGGACTTATAGCAATCAGCCCCAGCATTTT.

This clonotype was counted a few times. The CDR3 loop is CASSPEGRGNTIYF. The CDR3 coding sequence is TGCGCCAGCAGCCCGGAAGGGCGCGGAAACACCATATATTTT. The chain uses TRBV5-1 and TRBJ1-3, with D unclear. V lost 4 bases, J lost 4 bases, and 12 bases lay in between. Germline loops: CDR1 SGHRS, CDR2 YFSETQ. CDR3 length equals 14 residues. Full variable domain (remainder filled in from reference TRBV5-1 and TRBJ1-3): KAGVTQTPRYLIKTRGQQVTLSCSPISGHRSVSWYQQTPGQGLQFLFEYFSETQRNKGNFPGRFSGRQFSNSRSEMNVSTLELGDSALYLCASSPEGRGNTIYFGEGSWLTVV.

The chain joins TRBV15 to TRBJ1-1; D possibly corresponds to TRBD1 (6 bases). Germline V CDR1 and CDR2: LNHNV, YYDKDF (reference sequence). The CDR3 runs to 14 residues. The V end was cut by 0 bases, the J end by 7 bases, with 12 bases between. The CDR3 reads CATSREWQGREAFF. CDR3 bases: TGTGCCACCAGCAGAGAATGGCAGGGGCGTGAAGCTTTCTTT.

This clonotype was counted at least ten times. The chain employs TRBV7-2 and TRBJ2-3; D gene unclear. V shed 4 bases and J shed 7 bases, with 9 bases lying between them. Germline values: CDR1 SGHTA, CDR2 FQGNSA. The CDR3 totals 12 residues. DNA for the CDR3: TGTGCCAGCAGCTCCGACGGATATACGCAGTATTTT. It translates to CASSSDGYTQYF.